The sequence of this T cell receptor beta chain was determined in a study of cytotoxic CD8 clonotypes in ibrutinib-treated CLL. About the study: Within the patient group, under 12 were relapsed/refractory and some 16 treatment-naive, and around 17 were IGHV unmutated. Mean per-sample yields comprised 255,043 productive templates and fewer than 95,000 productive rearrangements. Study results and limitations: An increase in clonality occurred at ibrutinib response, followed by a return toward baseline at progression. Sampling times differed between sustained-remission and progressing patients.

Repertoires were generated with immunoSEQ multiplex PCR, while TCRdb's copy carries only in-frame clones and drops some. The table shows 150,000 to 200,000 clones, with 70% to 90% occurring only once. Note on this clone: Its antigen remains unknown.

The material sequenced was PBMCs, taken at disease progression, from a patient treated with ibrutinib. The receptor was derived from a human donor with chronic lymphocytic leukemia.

In DNA, the CDR3 is TGCGCCAGCAGCCCCACAACGAGGCAGGGGGTAGGTGTCACCGGGGAGCTGTTTTTT. Its protein is CASSPTTRQGVGVTGELFF. The rearrangement uses TRBV4-1 and TRBJ2-2; 7 positions match TRBD1. The germline V gene encodes CDR1 MGHRA and CDR2 YSYEKL. The CDR3 is 19 amino acids. J was trimmed by 4 bases and V by 4 bases; bases with no gene match: 18.